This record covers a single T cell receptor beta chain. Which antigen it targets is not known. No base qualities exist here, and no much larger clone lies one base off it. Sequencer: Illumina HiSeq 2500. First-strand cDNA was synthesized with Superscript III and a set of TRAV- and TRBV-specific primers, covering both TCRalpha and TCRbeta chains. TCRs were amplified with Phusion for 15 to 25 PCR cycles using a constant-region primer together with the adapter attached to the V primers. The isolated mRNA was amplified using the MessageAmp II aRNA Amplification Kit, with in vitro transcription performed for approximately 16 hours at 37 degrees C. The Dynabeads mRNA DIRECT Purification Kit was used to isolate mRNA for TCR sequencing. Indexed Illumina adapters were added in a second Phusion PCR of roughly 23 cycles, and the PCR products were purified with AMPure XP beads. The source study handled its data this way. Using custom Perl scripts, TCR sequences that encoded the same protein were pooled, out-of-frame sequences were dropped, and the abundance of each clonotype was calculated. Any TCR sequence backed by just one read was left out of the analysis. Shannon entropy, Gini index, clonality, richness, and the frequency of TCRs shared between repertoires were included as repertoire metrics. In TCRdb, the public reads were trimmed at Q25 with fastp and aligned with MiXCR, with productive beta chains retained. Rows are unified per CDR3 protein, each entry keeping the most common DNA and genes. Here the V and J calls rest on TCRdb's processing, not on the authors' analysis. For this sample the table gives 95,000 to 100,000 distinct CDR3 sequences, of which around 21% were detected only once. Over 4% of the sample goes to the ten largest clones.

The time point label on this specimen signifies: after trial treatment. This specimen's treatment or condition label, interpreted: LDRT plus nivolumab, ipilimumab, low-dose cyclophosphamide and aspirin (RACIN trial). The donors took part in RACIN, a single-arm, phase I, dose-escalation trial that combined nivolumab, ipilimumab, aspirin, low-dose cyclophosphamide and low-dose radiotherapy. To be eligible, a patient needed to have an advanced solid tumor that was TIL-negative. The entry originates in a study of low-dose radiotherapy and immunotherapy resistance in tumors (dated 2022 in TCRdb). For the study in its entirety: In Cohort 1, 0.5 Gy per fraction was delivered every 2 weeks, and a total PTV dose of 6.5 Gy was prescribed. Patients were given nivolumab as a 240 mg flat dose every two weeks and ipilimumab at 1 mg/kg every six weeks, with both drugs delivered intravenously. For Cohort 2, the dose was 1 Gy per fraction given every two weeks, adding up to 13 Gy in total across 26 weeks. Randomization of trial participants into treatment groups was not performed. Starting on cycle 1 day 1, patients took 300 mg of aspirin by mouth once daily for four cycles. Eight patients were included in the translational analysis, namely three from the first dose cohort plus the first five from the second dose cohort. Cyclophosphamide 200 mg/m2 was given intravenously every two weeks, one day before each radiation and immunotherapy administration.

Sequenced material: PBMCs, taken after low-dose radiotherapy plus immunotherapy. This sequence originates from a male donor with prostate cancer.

In nucleotides, the sequence is TGCAGTGATAGCGGGAGGGCGGGAGAGACCCAGTACTTC. This sequence encodes CSDSGRAGETQYF. The V and J genes are TRBV29-1 and TRBJ2-5; TRBD2 agrees with 11 junctional bases. The CDR3, cysteine through phenylalanine, is 13 amino acids long. Just the 39-base CDR3 DNA is kept, in frame starting at base 1. The germline V gene yields SQVTM for CDR1 and ANQGSEA for CDR2.